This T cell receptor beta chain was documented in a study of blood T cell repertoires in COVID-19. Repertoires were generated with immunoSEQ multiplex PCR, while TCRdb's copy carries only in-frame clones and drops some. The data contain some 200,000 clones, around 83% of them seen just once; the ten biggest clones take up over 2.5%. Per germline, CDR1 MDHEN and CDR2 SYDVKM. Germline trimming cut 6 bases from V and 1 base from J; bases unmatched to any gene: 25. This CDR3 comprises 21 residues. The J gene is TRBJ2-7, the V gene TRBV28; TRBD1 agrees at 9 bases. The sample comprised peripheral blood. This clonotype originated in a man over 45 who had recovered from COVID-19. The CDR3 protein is CASSITPFTYPGQGSSYEQYF. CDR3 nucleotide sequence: TGTGCCAGCAGCATAACCCCCTTTACGTATCCGGGACAGGGTTCATCCTACGAGCAGTACTTC.